The 27 T cell receptor beta chains listed next were all sequenced from one sample in a study of cytomegalovirus exposure and HLA in healthy donors (dated by TCRdb to between 2016 and 2019). The method behind the library was the immunoSEQ multiplex PCR assay. TCRdb re-hosts the immuneACCESS table, in-frame sequences only. Its copies lack some clones; in the studies checked, an unresolved V gene accounts for under half of them, and the cause for the rest is not known. The sample table shows over 110,000 clones, and around 87% are seen once. The top ten constitute less than 9% of the sample. What was sequenced was PBMCs. The receptors come from a man younger than 35 in good health and CMV-seropositive.

The chain uses TRBV29-1 and TRBJ1-1; TRBD1 matches 7 bases. The CDR3 contains 13 residues. J was trimmed by 6 bases and V by 6 bases; bases with no gene match: 10. Germline V gene data show CDR1 as SQVTM and CDR2 as ANQGSEA. The CDR3 DNA sequence: TGCAGCGTGAGAGCAGGGGGTTTGGCTGAAGCTTTCTTT. It encodes CSVRAGGLAEAFF.

This clone occurred once. The chain joins TRBV27 to TRBJ2-7; 10 bases fit TRBD1. The CDR3 spans 17 residues. Germline lookup yields CDR1 MNHEY and CDR2 SMNVEV (reference sequence). V shed 6 bases, J shed 5 bases, and the junction held 16 bases outside the gene matches. The CDR3 nucleotides read TGTGCCAGCAGCTCCTACTTGTTGGGACAGGGGACCCACGAGCAGTACTTC. This encodes CASSSYLLGQGTHEQYF.

The V gene is TRBV2, the J gene TRBJ1-2; 7 bases map to TRBD1. Trimming removed 6 bases from V and 2 bases from J; junction bases left unmatched: 6. The CDR3 totals 14 residues. Germline V gene sequence: CDR1 SNHLY, CDR2 FYNNEI. CDR3 sequence: CASRTVGGNYGYTF. The CDR3 DNA sequence: TGTGCCAGCAGGACGGTAGGGGGCAACTATGGCTACACCTTC.

The rearrangement joins TRBV9 to TRBJ2-1; TRBD2 matches at 7 bases. The germline CDR1 and CDR2 sequences are SGDLS and YYNGEE. The V segment lost 2 bases and the J segment 7 bases; nucleotides outside the gene matches: 6. This CDR3 is 14 amino acids long. CDR3 amino acids: CASSVGGAGNEQFF. The DNA of the CDR3 is TGTGCCAGCAGCGTCGGGGGAGCGGGGAATGAGCAGTTCTTC.

The chain employs TRBV5-4 and TRBJ1-2; 7 nucleotides match TRBD1. Per the germline V gene, CDR1 is SGHNT and CDR2 is YYREEE (reference sequence). The CDR3 extends over 16 amino acids. Unmatched junction bases numbered 9, after V lost 4 bases and J lost 0 bases. The CDR3 is CASSAWTGPTNYGYTF. Written as DNA, the CDR3 is TGTGCCAGCAGCGCCTGGACAGGCCCTACTAACTATGGCTACACCTTC.

CDR3 residues: CASSTLTHRGEKLFF. In DNA form, the CDR3 reads TGTGCCAGCAGTACCCTTACTCACCGGGGAGAAAAACTGTTTTTT. J is TRBJ1-4 and V is TRBV6-5, with no clear D. Germline loops: CDR1 MNHEY, CDR2 SVGAGI. The CDR3 extends over 15 amino acids. V gave up 5 bases and J gave up 8 bases, with 18 bases separating them.

V and J are TRBV5-1 and TRBJ2-7; 7 bases fit TRBD1. With V trimmed by 4 bases and J by 3 bases, 13 bases remained unmatched. Germline V CDR1 and CDR2: SGHRS, YFSETQ. The CDR3 is 16 amino acids. The CDR3 DNA reads TGCGCCAGCAGCCCAACCCCGGACAGGCAAGACTACGAGCAGTACTTC. Encoded protein: CASSPTPDRQDYEQYF. The variable domain in full, completed from reference TRBV5-1 and TRBJ2-7, reads KAGVTQTPRYLIKTRGQQVTLSCSPISGHRSVSWYQQTPGQGLQFLFEYFSETQRNKGNFPGRFSGRQFSNSRSEMNVSTLELGDSALYLCASSPTPDRQDYEQYFGPGTRLTVT.

The rearrangement links TRBV9 to TRBJ2-7; D unresolved. The CDR3 sequence is 14 residues long. CDR1 and CDR2 (germline): SGDLS, YYNGEE. The V end lost 0 bases, the J end lost 0 bases, and 7 bases lay between the germline ends. In nucleotides, the CDR3 is TGTGCCAGCAGCGTAGAAGCGTACTCCTACGAGCAGTACTTC. Translated, it gives CASSVEAYSYEQYF. The full variable domain, its missing parts supplied by reference TRBV9 and TRBJ2-7, is DSGVTQTPKHLITATGQRVTLRCSPRSGDLSVYWYQQSLDQGLQFLIQYYNGEERAKGNILERFSAQQFPDLHSELNLSSLELGDSALYFCASSVEAYSYEQYFGPGTRLTVT.

The chain couples TRBV7-6 to TRBJ1-6; D unclear. V lost 3 bases and J 10 bases, leaving 13 bases between the germline ends. The CDR3 consists of 14 residues. CDR1 is SGHVS and CDR2 is FNYEAQ in the germline V gene. The CDR3 DNA sequence: TGTGCCAGCAGCTTGGGCCCGTCCCAATCACCCCTCCACTTT. It is translated as CASSLGPSQSPLHF.

The CDR3 DNA reads TGTGCCAGCAGTATCGACAGAGAAGGATACACCTTC. Protein product: CASSIDREGYTF. This chain connects TRBV6-5 to TRBJ1-2, with D possibly matching TRBD1 (5 bases). V was clipped by 5 bases and J by 11 bases, with 15 bases between them. Germline loops: CDR1 MNHEY, CDR2 SVGAGI. The CDR3 loop spans 12 amino acids.

The J gene is TRBJ2-5, the V gene TRBV25-1, with D tentatively TRBD2 (6 bases). The CDR3 is 14 residues long. Germline V gives CDR1 MGHDK, CDR2 SYGVNS. The ends were cut back, 1 base at V and 4 bases at J, with 10 bases in the middle. The CDR3 is CASSESGDLETQYF. The DNA of the CDR3 is TGTGCCAGCAGTGAATCTGGGGACTTAGAGACCCAGTACTTC.

This chain joins TRBV23-1 and TRBJ2-7; D may be TRBD1 (6 bases). TRBV23-1 is reported as an ORF; its role is uncertain. The CDR3 contains 15 residues. The V and J ends lost 7 bases and 0 bases respectively, with 16 bases between them. The CDR3 bases are TGCGCCAGCACTCCAGGCAGGGGCACCTCCTACGAGCAGTACTTC. Translating gives CASTPGRGTSYEQYF.

DNA of the CDR3: TGTGCCAGCAGTTACGCCCGGGACTCAATAGCCAAAAACATTCAGTACTTC. Protein: CASSYARDSIAKNIQYF. The chain couples TRBV27 to TRBJ2-4, with D perhaps matching TRBD2 (6 bases). Deletions cut 4 bases from V and 0 bases from J, with 16 bases between. This CDR3 spans 17 amino acids. Germline V gene lookup returns CDR1 MNHEY and CDR2 SMNVEV (reference sequence).

The chain has TRBV5-1 and TRBJ2-2; TRBD2 agrees at 8 bases. The CDR3 is made up of 14 amino acids. Germline loops: CDR1 SGHRS, CDR2 YFSETQ. V was clipped by 6 bases and J by 3 bases; unmatched bases: 4. CDR3 sequence (DNA): TGCGCCAGCAATCGGGAGGGGGACACCGGGGAGCTGTTTTTT. This sequence encodes CASNREGDTGELFF. The full variable domain, rest sourced from reference TRBV5-1 and TRBJ2-2, is KAGVTQTPRYLIKTRGQQVTLSCSPISGHRSVSWYQQTPGQGLQFLFEYFSETQRNKGNFPGRFSGRQFSNSRSEMNVSTLELGDSALYLCASNREGDTGELFFGEGSRLTVL.

The rearrangement joins TRBV29-1 to TRBJ1-2, with D unresolved. In germline, CDR1 is SQVTM, CDR2 ANQGSEA. CDR3 size: 12 residues. Deletions cut 0 bases from V and 4 bases from J, with 6 bases between. The CDR3: CSVEDGPYGYTF. CDR3 nucleotides: TGCAGCGTTGAAGACGGTCCCTATGGCTACACCTTC.

In regard to this clone: Different DNA sequences within this sample yield the same CDR3. This CDR3 is CAWNRGGPYEQYF. CDR3 coding DNA: TGTGCCTGGAATCGGGGGGGGCCTTACGAGCAGTACTTC. J is TRBJ2-7 and V is TRBV30; 8 bases map to TRBD2. The CDR3 sequence is 13 residues long. V gave up 4 bases and J gave up 4 bases; unmatched junction bases: 6. The germline gives CDR1 GTSNPN, CDR2 SVGIG (reference sequence).

CDR3 bases: TGTGCCAGCAGCCACGGGGGACGCTTCCAAGAGACCCAGTACTTC. Its protein product is CASSHGGRFQETQYF. V is TRBV6-5 and J is TRBJ2-5; D is perhaps TRBD2 (6 bases). V lost 6 bases and J 1 base, leaving 15 bases between the germline ends. Germline assignment: CDR1 MNHEY and CDR2 SVGAGI. This CDR3 has 15 residues.

V usage is TRBV14 and J usage is TRBJ2-1, with 9 bases that match TRBD2. Germline CDR1 reads SGHDN; CDR2 reads FVKESK. The CDR3 covers 18 residues. V shed 0 bases, J shed 6 bases, and the junction held 12 bases outside the gene matches. CDR3: CASSQDLGSGRPFNEQFF. CDR3 nucleotide sequence: TGTGCCAGCAGCCAAGATCTGGGCAGCGGGAGGCCCTTCAATGAGCAGTTCTTC. Full variable domain (remainder filled in from reference TRBV14 and TRBJ2-1): EAGVTQFPSHSVIEKGQTVTLRCDPISGHDNLYWYRRVMGKEIKFLLHFVKESKQDESGMPNNRFLAERTGGTYSTLKVQPAELEDSGVYFCASSQDLGSGRPFNEQFFGPGTRLTVL.

The DNA for the CDR3 is TGTGCCAGCAGCTTCCTCGGAGGGGCAGATACGCAGTATTTT. Its translation is CASSFLGGADTQYF. The chain couples TRBV7-3 to TRBJ2-3; possibly TRBD2 for D (6 bases). This CDR3 is built from 14 residues. Germline assignment: CDR1 SGHTA and CDR2 FQGTGA. Trimming took off 3 bases at V and 4 bases at J, with 11 bases between the two ends.

The genes are TRBV7-9 and TRBJ2-5, with D possibly TRBD2 on 6 matching bases. The CDR3 is made up of 16 amino acids. CDR1 is SEHNR and CDR2 is FQNEAQ in the germline V gene (reference sequence). Trimming removed 2 bases at V and 1 base at J, with 14 bases between. The CDR3 sequence: CASSLSSGEAQETQYF. CDR3 DNA sequence: TGTGCCAGCAGCTTATCTTCGGGGGAGGCCCAAGAGACCCAGTACTTC.

This chain connects TRBV19 to TRBJ1-2; D gene uncertain. The germline V gene encodes CDR1 LNHDA and CDR2 SQIVND (reference sequence). Trimming took 5 bases from V and 4 from J, leaving 5 bases between them. The CDR3 is 11 amino acids. The CDR3 loop is CASSLSYGYTF. The CDR3 region has the DNA TGTGCCAGTAGTCTCAGCTATGGCTACACCTTC. Together with reference TRBV19 and TRBJ1-2, the CDR3 gives the full variable domain: DGGITQSPKYLFRKEGQNVTLSCEQNLNHDAMYWYRQDPGQGLRLIYYSQIVNDFQKGDIAEGYSVSREKKESFPLTVTSAQKNPTAFYLCASSLSYGYTFGSGTRLTVV.

The genes are TRBV4-2 and TRBJ2-3; TRBD2 aligns across 8 bases. Trimming took 2 bases from V and 4 from J; bases not matched to a gene: 5. CDR3 length: 15 residues. The V gene's germline CDR1 is LGHNA and CDR2 YNFKEQ. The CDR3 loop reads CASSQSGLEADTQYF. The CDR3 DNA follows: TGTGCCAGCAGCCAATCGGGACTAGAGGCAGATACGCAGTATTTT.

The genes are TRBV7-9 and TRBJ2-7, with 7 bases matching TRBD1. Germline V gene lookup returns CDR1 SEHNR and CDR2 FQNEAQ (reference sequence). V shed 1 base and J 2 bases; nucleotides not matched to a gene: 8. The CDR3 is made up of 16 amino acids. CDR3 in amino acids: CASSLDSGTAAYEQYF. In DNA form, the CDR3 reads TGTGCCAGCAGCTTAGATTCTGGGACAGCTGCCTACGAGCAGTACTTC.

The chain couples TRBV30 to TRBJ1-5; no reliable D call. Germline V gene lookup returns CDR1 GTSNPN and CDR2 SVGIG (reference sequence). The CDR3 runs 13 residues. V was trimmed by 2 bases and J by 4 bases, leaving 9 bases between them. DNA for the CDR3: TGTGCCTGGAGTTCCGACTCTAATCAGCCCCAGCATTTT. It translates to CAWSSDSNQPQHF.

The CDR3 region has the DNA TGTGCCAGCAGGCCAGACAGGGTTCAATACAATGAGCAGTTCTTC. This translates into CASRPDRVQYNEQFF. This sequence joins TRBV7-2 and TRBJ2-1, with 7 bases identical to TRBD1. The V segment lost 6 bases and the J segment 4 bases; nucleotides outside the gene matches: 9. Germline loops: CDR1 SGHTA, CDR2 FQGNSA. The CDR3 length is 15 residues.

This chain joins TRBV6-6 and TRBJ1-5; perhaps TRBD1 as D (5 bases). Germline V gene sequence: CDR1 MNHNY, CDR2 SVGAGI (reference sequence). Between the trimmed V and J ends, which lost 4 bases and 2 bases, there was a span of 9 bases. This CDR3 has 14 residues. The CDR3 spells CASSSQGRNQPQHF. CDR3 nucleotide sequence: TGTGCCAGCAGTTCCCAGGGCCGCAATCAGCCCCAGCATTTT.

The V call is TRBV9, the J call TRBJ1-5, with no clear D. CDR1 and CDR2 (germline): SGDLS, YYNGEE. CDR3 length equals 13 residues. V was pared by 4 bases and J by 5 bases, with 10 bases between. CDR3 amino acids: CASSFFSDQPQHF. DNA of the CDR3: TGTGCCAGCAGCTTCTTCAGTGATCAGCCCCAGCATTTT.